The sequence of this T cell receptor (beta chain) was determined in a study of memory CD4+ T cells and cytomegalovirus serostatus. Study results and caveats: Repertoires predicted CMV serostatus with median bootstrapped AUC of 0.95.

Assay: immunoSEQ multiplex PCR; the TCRdb copy retains only in-frame clones and omits some. Seen here are 48,000 or so clones, roughly 73% observed once, and the top ten hold about 0.73%. The germline V and J ends were trimmed by 5 bases and 5 bases, with 18 bases remaining between them. This CDR3 contains 15 residues. CDR1 is MDHEN and CDR2 is SYDVKM in the germline V gene. This clone has more than one count but fewer than ten. Its specificity is unknown. Single viable CD3+CD4+CD8-CD45RO+ cells were sorted as the memory CD4+ T cells. This TCR came from an adult in good health and CMV-seronegative. Sequencing was done on a sample of memory CD4+ T cells from blood. The chain employs TRBV28 and TRBJ2-5; possibly TRBD1 for D (6 bases). The CDR3 region has the DNA TGTGCCAGCAGTAGACCCGGGACACGGGGCGAGACCCAGTACTTC. It specifies CASSRPGTRGETQYF.